Sequencing of this T cell receptor beta chain was carried out in a study of blood T cell repertoires in COVID-19. J lost 10 bases, V lost 1 base, and 8 bases had no gene match. Looked up from germline, CDR1 is LGHDT and CDR2 is YNNKEL (reference sequence). CDR3 length: 14 residues. Some clones are missing from TCRdb's copy, which holds only in-frame ones; the method was immunoSEQ multiplex PCR. The top ten clones hold around two fifths of a sample with fewer than 45,000 clones, 85% to 95% of them seen once. V and J are TRBV3-1 (or the pseudogene TRBV3-2) and TRBJ2-7, with 9 bases aligning to TRBD2. The TCR was taken from a man aged 55 to 70 with active or convalescent COVID-19. Sequenced input: peripheral blood. The CDR3 nucleotides are TGTGCCAGCAGCCAAGTCGGTAGCGGGAGTAGACAGTACTTC. Protein product: CASSQVGSGSRQYF.